This T cell receptor (beta chain) originates from a study of blood T cells in healthy people across ages. Through a sample-barcoded 5' primer and a J-beta primer mix, a second PCR was run for about 6 to 12 cycles. Each CDR3 protein gets one entry after TCRdb re-called the 5' RACE reads with MiXCR. The sample shows 450,000 to 600,000 distinct CDR3 sequences, roughly a quarter of them seen only once. These same data were also listed under a study on T cells of mothers and their children.

The TCR comes from a boy under 10 years old in good health. The material sequenced was blood.

The CDR3 DNA is TGCAGCGCCGTTCTAGCGGGGGGTAGCTCCTACGAGCAGTACTTC. It encodes CSAVLAGGSSYEQYF. This rearrangement joins TRBV29-1 to TRBJ2-7; 11 positions match TRBD2. The V gene's germline CDR1 is SQVTM and CDR2 ANQGSEA. The length of the CDR3 is 15 residues. Trimming at V came to 7 bases and at J to 0 bases, leaving 8 bases not matched to a gene.